This T cell receptor beta chain was retrieved from a study of CD8 T cells in ankylosing spondylitis. Study findings and constraints: For ankylosing spondylitis blood, a TCR beta motif of fewer than 10 highly homologous variants appeared characteristic.

Comment on this clonotype: Its specificity is not known.

V was cut by 2 bases and J by 1 base, with 8 bases left in between. Germline CDR1 MDHEN, CDR2 SYDVKM. This CDR3 contains 14 residues. TCRdb re-called the 5' RACE reads with MiXCR, one entry per CDR3 protein. The data show hundreds of thousands of distinct CDR3 sequences, with more than 9.5% seen just once and approximately 6.3% held by the top ten. Sample: blood, either unsorted or a sorted T cell fraction (not recorded which). The receptor was isolated from a male donor with ankylosing spondylitis. V is TRBV28 and J is TRBJ1-1; perhaps TRBD1 as D (5 bases). The CDR3 coding sequence is TGTGCCAGCAGTTTAAGGACAACGAACACTGAAGCTTTCTTT. Translated, it gives CASSLRTTNTEAFF.